Listed below are T cell receptor beta chains from one sample, sequenced in a study of T cell repertoires in cytomegalovirus infection. TCRdb used MiXCR to reprocess the reads, holding one entry per CDR3 protein. The profile shows 550,000 to 700,000 distinct CDR3 sequences, just under 40% of them singletons. For these TCRs, the target antigens are not known. The starting material was cultured PBMCs, obtained from culture after CMV antigen stimulation. The receptor set was obtained from a human donor in good health (CMV status not recorded). Some clones in this sample may be carry-over from other donors' samples. Both conserved end residues are part of each CDR3. D genes are given only for firm matches. A row's size may be missing; if present it is once, few, many or a size class.

v_gene	j_gene	d_gene	abundance	CDR3aa	CDR3nt
TRBV10-3	TRBJ1-2	TRBD1	NA	CAISRDRAYGYTF	TGTGCCATCAGTCGAGACAGGGCCTATGGCTACACCTTC
TRBV20-1	TRBJ2-5	NA	few	CSAQYTLQETQYF	TGCAGTGCACAGTACACTCTACAAGAGACCCAGTACTTC
TRBV11-2	TRBJ2-3	NA	few	CASSLLGLSFSDTQYF	TGTGCCAGCAGCTTATTAGGCTTATCCTTCTCAGATACGCAGTATTTT
TRBV20-1	TRBJ1-2	NA	few	CSADSNFNYGYTF	TGCAGTGCCGACAGCAACTTTAACTATGGCTACACCTTC
TRBV18	TRBJ2-1	TRBD2	NA	CASSPSRAGVSEQFF	TGTGCCAGCTCACCATCACGAGCGGGAGTGAGCGAGCAGTTCTTC
TRBV7-9	TRBJ2-7	NA	NA	CASSSPSAADEQYF	TGTGCCAGCAGCTCCCCGTCTGCTGCGGACGAGCAGTACTTC
TRBV3-1	TRBJ2-3	TRBD1	once	CASTPAGGGTDTQYF	TGTGCCAGCACCCCTGCAGGGGGCGGCACAGATACGCAGTATTTT
TRBV11-3	TRBJ2-6	NA	few	CASSDIRSGANVLTF	TGTGCCAGCAGCGACATACGGTCTGGGGCCAACGTCCTGACTTTC
TRBV29-1	TRBJ2-3	TRBD1	few	CSARTGATDTQYF	TGCAGCGCCCGGACAGGGGCTACAGATACGCAGTATTTT
TRBV5-4	TRBJ2-1	NA	NA	CASSLGGVRNEQFF	TGTGCCAGCAGCTTGGGCGGGGTCCGGAATGAGCAGTTCTTC
TRBV6-2/TRBV6-3	TRBJ2-3	TRBD2	NA	CASTPPTSGRYTDTQYF	TGTGCCAGCACCCCACCGACTAGCGGGAGGTACACAGATACGCAGTATTTT
TRBV29-1	TRBJ2-7	NA	NA	CSVGGYYEQYF	TGCAGCGTTGGGGGGTACTACGAGCAGTACTTC
TRBV7-6	TRBJ2-1	NA	NA	CASSGNRNINEQFF	TGTGCCAGCAGCGGTAACCGGAATATTAATGAGCAGTTCTTC
TRBV7-6	TRBJ2-1	NA	few	CASSLRGGGALHNEQFF	TGTGCCAGCAGCTTACGGGGTGGGGGGGCCTTGCACAATGAGCAGTTCTTC
TRBV12-3/TRBV12-4	TRBJ1-3	TRBD1	NA	CASSPAGTGGNTIYF	TGTGCCAGCAGTCCTGCCGGGACAGGTGGAAACACCATATATTTT
TRBV12-3/TRBV12-4	TRBJ1-5	TRBD1	few	CASSPTGTGSLFNQPQHF	TGTGCCAGCAGTCCGACCGGGACAGGCAGCCTCTTTAATCAGCCCCAGCATTTT
TRBV27	TRBJ2-5	TRBD2	NA	CASTPLGGVGLKETQYF	TGTGCCAGCACCCCGCTGGGGGGGGTCGGACTTAAAGAGACCCAGTACTTC
TRBV12-3/TRBV12-4	TRBJ2-3	NA	once	CASGWGGQEDTQYF	TGTGCCAGCGGCTGGGGGGGGCAGGAAGATACGCAGTATTTT
TRBV6-5	TRBJ2-1	TRBD1	NA	CATTSTGDEQFF	TGTGCCACCACATCAACAGGGGATGAGCAGTTCTTC
TRBV6-6	TRBJ1-5	NA	few	CASSYGTNQPQHF	TGTGCCAGCAGTTACGGTACCAATCAGCCCCAGCATTTT
TRBV2	TRBJ2-7	TRBD2	NA	CASSHQREGEQYF	TGTGCCAGCAGTCACCAGAGGGAGGGCGAGCAGTACTTC
TRBV15	TRBJ2-5	NA	NA	CATSHPGGSQYF	TGTGCCACCAGCCACCCAGGGGGGAGCCAGTACTTC
TRBV20-1	TRBJ2-7	NA	few	CSARAGTREDYEQYF	TGCAGTGCTAGGGCAGGGACACGCGAGGACTACGAGCAGTACTTC
TRBV10-3	TRBJ2-7	TRBD2	few	CAMGTRNEYEQYF	TGTGCCATGGGGACTAGGAATGAGTACGAGCAGTACTTC
TRBV24-1	TRBJ2-1	TRBD2	NA	CATSSGEGRKQFF	TGTGCCACCAGTTCTGGGGAGGGGCGAAAGCAGTTCTTC
TRBV7-9	TRBJ2-6	TRBD1	NA	CASSSTPGGSGANVLTF	TGTGCCAGCAGCTCAACCCCAGGGGGCTCTGGGGCCAACGTCCTGACTTTC
TRBV7-4	TRBJ2-7	NA	NA	CASSLPDGEPRQYF	TGTGCCAGCAGCTTACCTGACGGGGAACCTCGGCAGTACTTC
TRBV20-1	TRBJ1-2	TRBD1	once	CSAADRAQGYTF	TGCAGTGCTGCCGACAGGGCGCAAGGCTACACCTTC
TRBV7-2	TRBJ1-2	NA	many	CASSLAGAGTYGYTF	TGTGCCAGCAGCTTAGCGGGGGCAGGGACATATGGCTACACCTTC
TRBV5-1	TRBJ1-2	NA	NA	CASSLGPPRGGYTF	TGCGCCAGCAGCTTGGGTCCCCCCCGAGGGGGCTACACCTTC
TRBV2	TRBJ1-2	TRBD1	NA	CASRSGQGDGYGYTF	TGTGCCAGCAGGTCCGGACAGGGGGACGGCTATGGCTACACCTTC
TRBV6-2/TRBV6-3	TRBJ1-5	NA	NA	CASRDPGANDYSNQPQHF	TGTGCCAGCAGGGACCCAGGGGCGAATGATTATAGCAATCAGCCCCAGCATTTT
TRBV6-2/TRBV6-3	TRBJ2-7	NA	NA	CASSTLRTGSSYEQYF	TGTGCCAGCAGTACCCTACGGACGGGAAGCTCCTACGAGCAGTACTTC
TRBV5-6	TRBJ1-2	NA	NA	CASSLSLGRYGYTF	TGTGCCAGCAGCTTGTCACTGGGGCGCTATGGCTACACCTTC
TRBV7-2	TRBJ2-4	NA	NA	CASSLARGNIQYF	TGTGCCAGCAGCTTAGCGCGGGGAAACATTCAGTACTTC
TRBV7-9	TRBJ1-2	NA	NA	CASSLGPQEGYTF	TGTGCCAGCAGCTTGGGGCCACAGGAGGGCTACACCTTC
TRBV19	TRBJ2-5	NA	NA	CASSIGTDRETQYF	TGTGCCAGTAGTATTGGAACAGATAGAGAGACCCAGTACTTC
TRBV10-3	TRBJ2-7	TRBD1	NA	CAISEPRQGSPYEQYF	TGTGCCATCAGTGAGCCTCGACAGGGTTCACCCTACGAGCAGTACTTC
TRBV7-8	TRBJ1-5	NA	few	CASGEGGNQPQHF	TGTGCCAGCGGGGAGGGCGGCAATCAGCCCCAGCATTTT
TRBV2	TRBJ2-3	TRBD2	NA	CASSASGITDTQYF	TGTGCCAGCAGCGCTAGCGGGATCACAGATACGCAGTATTTT
TRBV20-1	TRBJ2-7	NA	NA	CSARVGGRRRDYEQYF	TGCAGTGCTAGAGTTGGGGGTAGGCGCCGGGACTACGAGCAGTACTTC
TRBV2	TRBJ1-1	NA	many	CASMGQVRDTEAFF	TGTGCCAGCATGGGGCAGGTACGGGACACTGAAGCTTTCTTT
TRBV6-2/TRBV6-3	TRBJ2-7	NA	NA	CASSYPRGGDMDF	TGTGCCAGCAGTTACCCCAGGGGCGGGGATATGGACTTC
TRBV6-5	TRBJ1-1	TRBD1	NA	CASIGTAKNTEAFF	TGTGCCAGCATTGGGACAGCGAAGAACACTGAAGCTTTCTTT
TRBV2	TRBJ2-3	NA	few	CASTMRAGGYTDTQYF	TGTGCCAGCACGATGCGAGCAGGAGGGTATACAGATACGCAGTATTTT
TRBV6-1	TRBJ2-3	TRBD2	NA	CASSVHSGADTQYF	TGTGCCAGCAGTGTACATAGCGGGGCAGATACGCAGTATTTT
TRBV6-6	TRBJ2-3	NA	NA	CATRGGGTDTQYF	TGTGCCACCCGCGGGGGCGGCACAGATACGCAGTATTTT
TRBV3-1	TRBJ2-7	NA	NA	CASSPVDGDSSYEQYF	TGTGCCAGCAGCCCCGTCGACGGGGATAGCTCCTACGAGCAGTACTTC
TRBV7-2	TRBJ2-1	NA	few	CASSQTYNEQFF	TGTGCCAGCAGCCAGACCTACAATGAGCAGTTCTTC
TRBV6-2/TRBV6-3	TRBJ2-1	TRBD2	NA	CASKPPLAGGPDEQFF	TGTGCCAGCAAACCCCCGTTGGCGGGAGGCCCCGATGAGCAGTTCTTC
TRBV7-8	TRBJ1-1	NA	NA	CASSLLEMNTEAFF	TGTGCCAGCAGCTTACTGGAGATGAACACTGAAGCTTTCTTT
TRBV4-3	TRBJ2-2	TRBD2	NA	CASSQEVREAANTGELFF	TGCGCCAGCAGCCAAGAGGTGCGGGAGGCCGCGAACACCGGGGAGCTGTTTTTT
TRBV25-1	TRBJ2-2	TRBD1	NA	CASTAGTGTGELFF	TGTGCCAGCACCGCCGGGACAGGCACCGGGGAGCTGTTTTTT
TRBV6-1	TRBJ1-3	NA	NA	CASSDSNSGNTIYF	TGTGCCAGCAGTGACAGTAACTCTGGAAACACCATATATTTT
TRBV7-2	TRBJ1-1	NA	many	CASSQFGFEAFF	TGTGCCAGCAGCCAGTTCGGATTTGAAGCTTTCTTT
TRBV3-1	TRBJ1-4	NA	NA	CASSQEEKLFF	TGTGCCAGCAGCCAAGAGGAAAAACTGTTTTTT
TRBV7-6	TRBJ2-5	TRBD2	few	CASSSVLGLRETQYF	TGTGCCAGCAGCTCCGTGTTGGGACTACGAGAGACCCAGTACTTC
TRBV28	TRBJ2-3	TRBD2	NA	CASSLSGLAGGPSTDTQYF	TGTGCCAGCAGTTTATCGGGGCTAGCGGGGGGTCCAAGCACAGATACGCAGTATTTT